The 9 T cell receptor beta chains reported below all come from one sample, sequenced in a study of blood T cells in healthy people across ages. Primers used in a second PCR of roughly 6 to 12 cycles were a sample-barcoded 5' primer and a J-beta primer mix. TCRdb recomputed calls from the 5' RACE reads with MiXCR, one row per CDR3 protein. The sample consists of about 1.6 million distinct CDR3 sequences, 30% to 35% of them appearing once. The sample taken for sequencing was blood. These receptors all stem from a woman between 25 and 40 years old in good health.

The chain has TRBV6-1 and TRBJ2-7; D is uncertain. Germline CDR1 MNHNS, CDR2 SASEGT. V was clipped by 3 bases and J by 2 bases, with 14 bases between them. The CDR3 runs 15 residues. CDR3 residues: CASSEGQVLPYEQYF. Written as DNA, the CDR3 is TGTGCCAGCAGTGAGGGCCAGGTCCTACCCTACGAGCAGTACTTC.

The gene calls are TRBV7-9 and TRBJ1-2; D is unclear. There are 15 residues in the CDR3. V was cut by 5 bases and J by 4 bases, with 17 bases left in between. In germline, CDR1 is SEHNR, CDR2 FQNEAQ (reference sequence). The CDR3 nucleotides read TGTGCCAGCAGCGATTCTTCCGGGCAGAGCTATGGCTACACCTTC. It translates to CASSDSSGQSYGYTF.

The rearrangement links TRBV10-3 to TRBJ1-1; unclear D gene. Trimming removed 3 bases at V and 0 bases at J, with 5 bases between. This CDR3 has 13 amino acids. The V gene's germline CDR1 is ENHRY and CDR2 SYGVKD. In DNA, the CDR3 is TGTGCCATCAGTGATACAATGAACACTGAAGCTTTCTTT. It is translated as CAISDTMNTEAFF.

This chain joins TRBV15 and TRBJ2-5; the D call may be TRBD1 or TRBD2 (5 bases each). The ends were cut back, 6 bases at V and 1 base at J, with 9 bases in the middle. The CDR3 extends over 13 amino acids. Germline CDR1 and CDR2: LNHNV and YYDKDF (reference sequence). The CDR3 loop reads CATSLGVQETQYF. As DNA, the CDR3 is TGTGCCACCAGTTTGGGGGTCCAAGAGACCCAGTACTTC.

This clonotype was found many times. The J gene is TRBJ2-1, the V gene TRBV11-3; maybe TRBD2 (6 bases). This CDR3 spans 17 amino acids. V was cut by 5 bases and J by 8 bases, with 25 bases left in between. The germline CDR1 and CDR2 sequences are SGHNT and YENEEA. The CDR3 spells CASSPGHPWAGMDEQFF. CDR3 nucleotide sequence: TGTGCCAGCAGCCCGGGTCACCCCTGGGCGGGGATGGATGAGCAGTTCTTC.

This clonotype was picked up a small number of times. V gene TRBV28 combines with J gene TRBJ2-7, with D unresolved. The V end lost 8 bases, the J end lost 0 bases, and 8 bases lay between the germline ends. The CDR3 totals 12 residues. Germline assignment: CDR1 MDHEN and CDR2 SYDVKM. CDR3 sequence reads: CASLENSYEQYF. The CDR3 DNA reads as TGTGCCAGCTTAGAGAACTCCTACGAGCAGTACTTC.

The chain links TRBV10-3 to TRBJ2-3; no definite D call. Germline V lookup: CDR1 ENHRY, CDR2 SYGVKD. With 3 bases removed from V and 6 bases from J, the gap between germline ends came to 7 bases. CDR3 length: 12 residues. DNA for the CDR3: TGTGCCATCAGTGACCTAGTGGATACGCAGTATTTT. Encoded protein: CAISDLVDTQYF.

This chain connects TRBV6-5 to TRBJ2-7; D is unclear. CDR1 MNHEY and CDR2 SVGAGI come from the germline V gene. V shed 0 bases and J shed 2 bases, with 11 bases lying between them. This CDR3 is 15 amino acids long. CDR3 sequence: CASSYSIGGAYEQYF. The CDR3 DNA reads as TGTGCCAGCAGTTACTCGATTGGTGGGGCCTACGAGCAGTACTTC.

The rearrangement joins TRBV27 to TRBJ2-1, with D hard to call. Germline V gene lookup returns CDR1 MNHEY and CDR2 SMNVEV (reference sequence). V gave up 3 bases and J gave up 0 bases, with 9 bases separating them. The CDR3 runs to 15 residues. DNA of the CDR3: TGTGCCAGCAGTTTGCCAGGACGCTCCTACAATGAGCAGTTCTTC. It yields the protein CASSLPGRSYNEQFF.